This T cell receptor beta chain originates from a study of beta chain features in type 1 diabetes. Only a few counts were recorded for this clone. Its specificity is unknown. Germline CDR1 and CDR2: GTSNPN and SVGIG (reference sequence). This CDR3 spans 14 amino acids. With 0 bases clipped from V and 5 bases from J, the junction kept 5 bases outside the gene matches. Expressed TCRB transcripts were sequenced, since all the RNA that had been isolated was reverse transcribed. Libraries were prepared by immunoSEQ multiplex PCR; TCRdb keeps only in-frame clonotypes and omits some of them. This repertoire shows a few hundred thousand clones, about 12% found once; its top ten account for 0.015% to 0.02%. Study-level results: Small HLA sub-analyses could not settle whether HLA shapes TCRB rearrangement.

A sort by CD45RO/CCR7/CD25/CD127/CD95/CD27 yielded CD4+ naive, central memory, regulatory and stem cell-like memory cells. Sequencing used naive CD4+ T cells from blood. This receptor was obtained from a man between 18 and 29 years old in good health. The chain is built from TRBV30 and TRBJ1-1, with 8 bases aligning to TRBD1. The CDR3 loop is CAWSVRTGGTEAFF. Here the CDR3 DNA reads TGTGCCTGGAGTGTACGAACAGGGGGTACTGAAGCTTTCTTT.